The source of this T cell receptor beta chain is a study of technical replicates of blood from a handful of donors. V was cut by 6 bases and J by 3 bases, with 11 bases left in between. The CDR3 covers 14 residues. Germline-derived CDR1 and CDR2 are MRHNA and SNTAGT. The data were produced by immunoSEQ multiplex PCR, yet TCRdb's version contains in-frame clones alone and is incomplete. Of 79,000 or so clones listed, roughly 90% are singletons. The chain couples TRBV6-4 to TRBJ2-2; perhaps TRBD2 as D (6 bases). The source of this sequence is a human donor in good health. What was sequenced was T cells isolated from PBMCs. CDR3 sequence (DNA): TGTGCCAGCAGGGGGGGAGTGGACACCGGGGAGCTGTTTTTT. Its protein product is CASRGGVDTGELFF.